The present TCR beta chain was sequenced within a study of Tregs in tolerant kidney transplant recipients. Study-level findings and limits: Tolerant patients' donor-specific Tregs expanded beyond overall Tregs, suggesting antigen-driven growth. Biological reproducibility was not directly addressed, but technical replication error appeared minimal. The small number of patients limits these findings pending further validation.

Comment on this clone: Its cognate antigen is unknown.

Recipient PBMCs carried a CFSE label and met irradiated graft donor PBMCs for over five days before FACS sorting. Assay: immunoSEQ multiplex PCR; the TCRdb copy retains only in-frame clones and omits some. The sample holds around 15,000 clones, 53% seen once. Sequencing was performed on CD4+ T cells from blood cultured with allogeneic cells, taken before the transplant. This clonotype originated in a human patient who received a combined kidney and bone marrow transplant.

Here the CDR3 reads CARRGDQETQYF. CDR3 sequence (DNA): TGTGCCAGGCGGGGGGATCAAGAGACCCAGTACTTC. The chain employs TRBV21-1 and TRBJ2-5; the table's D call, TRBD2, was not checked against the DNA. TRBV21-1 is a listed pseudogene. CDR3 size: 12 residues.